This T cell receptor (beta chain) was sequenced for a study of cytomegalovirus exposure and HLA in healthy donors. Amplification used 60 Vbeta primers and 13 Jbeta primers. Profiled with immunoSEQ multiplex PCR; TCRdb holds only in-frame clones, not every one. The sample lists approximately 180,000 clones, more than 80% occurring once. This clone came up once. At one end the junction does not follow the germline gene, possibly because of a read error. CDR3 length: 12 amino acids. Germline V gives CDR1 SEHNR, CDR2 FQNEAQ (reference sequence). The clonotype comes from a man younger than 35 in good health and CMV-seronegative. The specimen was PBMCs. J is TRBJ2-3 and V is TRBV7-9, with D unresolved. CDR3 region: CASTLHKDTQYF. The CDR3 DNA is TGTGCCAGCACCTTACACAAAGATACGCAGTATTTT.